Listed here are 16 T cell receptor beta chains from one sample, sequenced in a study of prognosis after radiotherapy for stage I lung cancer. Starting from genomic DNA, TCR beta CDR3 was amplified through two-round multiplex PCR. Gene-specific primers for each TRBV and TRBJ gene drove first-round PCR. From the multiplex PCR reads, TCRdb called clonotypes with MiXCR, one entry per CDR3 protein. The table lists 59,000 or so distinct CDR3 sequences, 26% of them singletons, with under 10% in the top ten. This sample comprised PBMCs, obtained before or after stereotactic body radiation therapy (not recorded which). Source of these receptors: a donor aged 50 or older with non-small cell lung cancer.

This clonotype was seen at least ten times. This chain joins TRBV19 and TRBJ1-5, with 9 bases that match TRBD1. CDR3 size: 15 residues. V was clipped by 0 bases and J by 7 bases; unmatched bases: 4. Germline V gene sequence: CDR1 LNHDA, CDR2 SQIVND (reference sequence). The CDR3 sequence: CASSIEGQGRQPQHF. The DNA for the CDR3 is TGTGCCAGTAGTATAGAGGGACAGGGCCGGCAGCCCCAGCATTTT.

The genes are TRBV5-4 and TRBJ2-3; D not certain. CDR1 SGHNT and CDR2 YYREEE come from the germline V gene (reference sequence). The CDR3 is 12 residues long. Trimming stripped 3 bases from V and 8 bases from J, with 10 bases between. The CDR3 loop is CASSYSSSTQYF. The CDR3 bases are TGTGCCAGCAGCTATAGCTCCTCTACGCAGTATTTT.

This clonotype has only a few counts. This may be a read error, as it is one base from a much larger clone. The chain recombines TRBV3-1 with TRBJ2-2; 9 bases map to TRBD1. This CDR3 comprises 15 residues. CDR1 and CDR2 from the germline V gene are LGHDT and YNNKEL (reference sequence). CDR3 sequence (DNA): TGTGTCAGCAGCCAAGGGACAGGGTCAGGCGGGGAGCTGTTTTTT. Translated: CVSSQGTGSGGELFF.

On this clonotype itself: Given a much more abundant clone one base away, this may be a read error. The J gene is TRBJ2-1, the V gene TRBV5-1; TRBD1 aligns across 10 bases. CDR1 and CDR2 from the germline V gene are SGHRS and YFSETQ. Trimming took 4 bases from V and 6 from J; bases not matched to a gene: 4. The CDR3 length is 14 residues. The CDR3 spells CASSRGTGANEQFF. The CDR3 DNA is TGCGCCAGCAGCAGGGGGACAGGGGCCAATGAGCAGTTCTTC.

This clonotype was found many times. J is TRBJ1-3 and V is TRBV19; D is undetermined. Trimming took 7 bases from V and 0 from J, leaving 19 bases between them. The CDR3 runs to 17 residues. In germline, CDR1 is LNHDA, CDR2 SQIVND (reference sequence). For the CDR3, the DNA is TGTGCCAGTATTCTAGTCGGAGACGTCAGCTCTGGAAACACCATATATTTT. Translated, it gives CASILVGDVSSGNTIYF.

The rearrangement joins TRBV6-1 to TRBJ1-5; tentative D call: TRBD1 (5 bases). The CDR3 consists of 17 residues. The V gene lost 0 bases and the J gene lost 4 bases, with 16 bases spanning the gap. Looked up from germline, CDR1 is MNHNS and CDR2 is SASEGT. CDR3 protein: CASSEAQGGGGNQPQHF. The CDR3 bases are TGTGCCAGCAGTGAAGCTCAAGGCGGGGGGGGAAATCAGCCCCAGCATTTT.

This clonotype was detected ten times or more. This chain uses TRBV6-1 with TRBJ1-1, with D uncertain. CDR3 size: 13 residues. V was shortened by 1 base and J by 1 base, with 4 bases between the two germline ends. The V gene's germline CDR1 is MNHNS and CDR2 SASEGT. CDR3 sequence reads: CASSEGQNTEAFF. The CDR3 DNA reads TGTGCCAGCAGTGAAGGACAGAACACTGAAGCTTTCTTT.

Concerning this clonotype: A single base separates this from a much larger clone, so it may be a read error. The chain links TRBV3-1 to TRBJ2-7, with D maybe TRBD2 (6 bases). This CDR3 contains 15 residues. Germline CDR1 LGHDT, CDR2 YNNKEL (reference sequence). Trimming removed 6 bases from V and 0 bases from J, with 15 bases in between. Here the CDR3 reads CASRCGTESSYEQYF. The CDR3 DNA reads TGTGCCAGCAGGTGCGGGACGGAGAGCTCCTACGAGCAGTACTTC.

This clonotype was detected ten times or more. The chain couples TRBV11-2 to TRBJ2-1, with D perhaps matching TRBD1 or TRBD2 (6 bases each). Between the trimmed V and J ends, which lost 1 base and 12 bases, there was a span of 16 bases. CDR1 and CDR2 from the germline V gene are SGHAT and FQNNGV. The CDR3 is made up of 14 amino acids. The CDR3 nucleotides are TGTGCCAGCAGCTTAGGTACCCAAGGGGGGAGGCAGTTCTTC. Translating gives CASSLGTQGGRQFF.

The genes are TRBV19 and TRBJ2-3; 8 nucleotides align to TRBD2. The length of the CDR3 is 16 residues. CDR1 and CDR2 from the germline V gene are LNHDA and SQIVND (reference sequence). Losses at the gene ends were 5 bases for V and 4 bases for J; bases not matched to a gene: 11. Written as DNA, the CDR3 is TGTGCCAGTAGTGGCAGGCTGAGCGGGGGCGCAGATACGCAGTATTTT. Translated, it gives CASSGRLSGGADTQYF.

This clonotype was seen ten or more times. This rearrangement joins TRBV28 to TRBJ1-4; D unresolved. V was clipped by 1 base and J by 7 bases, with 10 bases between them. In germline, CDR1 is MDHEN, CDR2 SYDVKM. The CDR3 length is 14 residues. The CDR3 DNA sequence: TGTGCCAGCAGTTTATCGGGGTCATTTGAAAAACTGTTTTTT. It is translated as CASSLSGSFEKLFF.

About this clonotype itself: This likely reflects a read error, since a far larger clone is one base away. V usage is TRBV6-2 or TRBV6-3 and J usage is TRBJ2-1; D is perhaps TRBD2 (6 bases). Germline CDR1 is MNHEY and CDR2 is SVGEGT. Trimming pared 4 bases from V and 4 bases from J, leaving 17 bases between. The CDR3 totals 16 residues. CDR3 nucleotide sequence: TGTGCCAGCAGTTCCACACGGGGGTGGGTTTACAATGAGCAGTTCTTC. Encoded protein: CASSSTRGWVYNEQFF.

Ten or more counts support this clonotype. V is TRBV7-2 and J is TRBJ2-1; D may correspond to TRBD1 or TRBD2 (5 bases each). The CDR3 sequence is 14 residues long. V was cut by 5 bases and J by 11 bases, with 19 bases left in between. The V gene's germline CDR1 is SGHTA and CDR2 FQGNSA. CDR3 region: CASSPPSLRGKQFF. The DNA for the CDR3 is TGTGCCAGCAGCCCCCCGTCGTTGAGGGGCAAGCAGTTCTTC.

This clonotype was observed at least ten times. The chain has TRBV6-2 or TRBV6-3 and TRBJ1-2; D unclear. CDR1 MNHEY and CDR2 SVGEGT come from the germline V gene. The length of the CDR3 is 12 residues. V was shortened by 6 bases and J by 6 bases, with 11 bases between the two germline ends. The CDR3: CASRTGSHGYTF. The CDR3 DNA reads TGTGCCAGCAGAACGGGGAGCCATGGCTACACCTTC.

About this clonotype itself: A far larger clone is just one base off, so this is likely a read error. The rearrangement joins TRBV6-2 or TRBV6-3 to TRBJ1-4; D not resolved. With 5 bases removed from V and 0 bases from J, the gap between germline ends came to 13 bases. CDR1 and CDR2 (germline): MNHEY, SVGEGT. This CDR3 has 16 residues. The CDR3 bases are TGTGCCAGCAGTGACCCCAGGTCCCCAACTAATGAAAAACTGTTTTTT. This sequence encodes CASSDPRSPTNEKLFF.

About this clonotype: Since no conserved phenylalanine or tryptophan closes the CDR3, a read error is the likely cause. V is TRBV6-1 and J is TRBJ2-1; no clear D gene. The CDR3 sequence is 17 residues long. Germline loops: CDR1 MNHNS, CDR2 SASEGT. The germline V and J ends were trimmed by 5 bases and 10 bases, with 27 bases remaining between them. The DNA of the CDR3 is TGTGCCAGCAGTCGACTGTACTTAGCTGGCCGGCTGGGGGAGCAGTTCTCC. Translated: CASSRLYLAGRLGEQFS.